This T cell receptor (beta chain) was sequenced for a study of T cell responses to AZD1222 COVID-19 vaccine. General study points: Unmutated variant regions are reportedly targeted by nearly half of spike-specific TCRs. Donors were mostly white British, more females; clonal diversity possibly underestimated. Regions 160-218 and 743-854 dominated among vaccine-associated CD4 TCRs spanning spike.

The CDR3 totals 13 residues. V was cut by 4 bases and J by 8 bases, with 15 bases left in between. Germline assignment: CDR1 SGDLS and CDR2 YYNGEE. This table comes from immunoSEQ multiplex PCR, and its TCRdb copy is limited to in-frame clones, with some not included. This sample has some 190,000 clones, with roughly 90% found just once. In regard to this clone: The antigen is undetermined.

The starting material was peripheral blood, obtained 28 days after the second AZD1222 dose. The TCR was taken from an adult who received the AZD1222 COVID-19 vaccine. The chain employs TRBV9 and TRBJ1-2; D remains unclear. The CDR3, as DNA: TGTGCCAGCAGCCCTACGGCGCGCGTCGGCTACACCTTC. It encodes CASSPTARVGYTF.